These 9 T cell receptor beta chains share one sample of origin, sequenced in a study of shared clonotypes between healthy human individuals. Profiling relied on immunoSEQ multiplex PCR, and the TCRdb table lists in-frame clones only, not all of them. The data show 2 million to 2.5 million clones, with 85% to 95% seen just once and 0.9% to 1.4% held by the top ten. CD45RO negativity and positive selection for CCR7 defined naive CD8 cells, a population that excluded terminally differentiated effector memory CD45RA+ cells. The specimen sequenced was naive CD8+ T cells sorted from blood. The receptors stem from a man younger than 30 in good health.

The rearrangement links TRBV7-6 to TRBJ1-4; D is undetermined. CDR3 length: 13 amino acids. V was cut by 4 bases and J by 12 bases, with 15 bases left in between. Looked up from germline, CDR1 is SGHVS and CDR2 is FNYEAQ. Here the CDR3 DNA reads TGTGCCAGCAGCTACGGACTGTCCTCAGAACTGTTTTTT. This sequence encodes CASSYGLSSELFF.

This sequence joins TRBV27 and TRBJ1-1; 9 bases align to TRBD1. The CDR3 is 15 residues long. Germline V gives CDR1 MNHEY, CDR2 SMNVEV (reference sequence). J lost 3 bases, V lost 2 bases, and 4 bases had no gene match. CDR3 coding DNA: TGTGCCAGCAGTTTAGGACAGGGGTTTTACACTGAAGCTTTCTTT. Its translation: CASSLGQGFYTEAFF.

This clone was seen a single time. The chain links TRBV5-4 to TRBJ1-2, with D unclear. The V end was cut by 4 bases, the J end by 4 bases, with 8 bases between. There are 12 residues in the CDR3. CDR1 SGHNT and CDR2 YYREEE come from the germline V gene (reference sequence). The CDR3 region has the DNA TGTGCCAGCAGCCCCGACACCTATGGCTACACCTTC. Translating gives CASSPDTYGYTF.

The chain uses TRBV11-2 and TRBJ2-7; no clear D. CDR1 SGHAT and CDR2 FQNNGV come from the germline V gene. This CDR3 is 14 amino acids long. V was trimmed by 5 bases and J by 4 bases, leaving 15 bases between them. In DNA form, the CDR3 reads TGTGCCAGCAGCAAAAGCCCCGAAGGGTACGAGCAGTACTTC. Protein: CASSKSPEGYEQYF.

With respect to this clone: A clone one base away is much larger, so this may be a read error. The chain has TRBV20-1 and TRBJ1-1, with D unresolved. Germline V lookup: CDR1 DFQATT, CDR2 SNEGSKA (reference sequence). With 7 bases removed from V and 5 bases from J, the gap between germline ends came to 11 bases. The CDR3 contains 11 residues. CDR3: CSVLAGTEAFF. The CDR3 bases are TGCAGTGTCCTTGCGGGTACTGAAGCTTTCTTT.

The chain is built from TRBV4-3 and TRBJ2-1; perhaps D is TRBD1 or TRBD2 (5 bases each). The germline V gene has CDR1 LGHNA and CDR2 YSLEER. V lost 0 bases and J 9 bases, leaving 12 bases between the germline ends. The CDR3 runs to 14 residues. The CDR3 here is CASSQEGRALEQFF. The CDR3 nucleotides read TGCGCCAGCAGCCAAGAGGGACGGGCGCTTGAGCAGTTCTTC.

The rearrangement uses TRBV7-8 and TRBJ2-7; tentatively, D is TRBD1 (6 bases). This CDR3 region has 15 residues. Trimming removed 5 bases from V and 3 bases from J, with 17 bases in between. Germline V gene lookup returns CDR1 SGHVS and CDR2 FQNEAQ. CDR3 sequence reads: CASSPRGQGNYEQYF. The CDR3 DNA is TGTGCCAGCAGCCCTAGGGGTCAGGGGAACTACGAGCAGTACTTC.

This sequence joins TRBV27 and TRBJ2-7; 8 positions match TRBD1. The CDR3 length is 13 residues. Germline V CDR1 and CDR2: MNHEY, SMNVEV (reference sequence). V was pared by 6 bases and J by 6 bases, with 7 bases of the junction left unmatched. The CDR3 spells CASRSTGVGEQYF. DNA of the CDR3: TGTGCCAGCAGGTCGACAGGGGTCGGCGAGCAGTACTTC.

The chain carries TRBV4-1 and TRBJ2-7; the match to TRBD2 covers 7 bases. The CDR3 sequence is 15 residues long. Germline V gene lookup returns CDR1 MGHRA and CDR2 YSYEKL. Trimming cost V 4 bases and J 2 bases; bases outside gene matches: 8. CDR3 residues: CASSRTERGTYEQYF. The CDR3 DNA sequence: TGCGCCAGCAGCCGGACGGAGCGGGGTACCTACGAGCAGTACTTC.